This T cell receptor (beta chain) stems from a study of cytomegalovirus exposure and HLA in healthy donors. The primer mix had 60 Vbeta and 13 Jbeta primers. Here immunoSEQ multiplex PCR was the method, and the copy in TCRdb shows in-frame clones only, minus some. This sample's clone table lists about 170,000 clones. Study-level points and caveats: Immune exposure was documented only through CMV serostatus.

This CDR3 comprises 14 residues. Germline CDR1 SNHLY, CDR2 FYNNEI. J lost 8 bases, V lost 5 bases, and 6 bases had no gene match. As to this clone: Its specificity is not known.

The sample comprised PBMCs. The J gene is TRBJ1-2, the V gene TRBV2; 12 bases agree with TRBD1. This TCR was sampled from a woman aged 18-29 years in good health and CMV-seropositive. The CDR3: CASSTRDRGPGYTF. CDR3 sequence (DNA): TGTGCCAGCAGTACCAGGGACAGGGGGCCGGGCTACACCTTC.